Presented here are 21 T cell receptor beta chains from one specimen sequenced in a study of neoadjuvant anti-PD-1 for oral cavity cancer. Method: immunoSEQ multiplex PCR; TCRdb's copy keeps in-frame clones and lacks some. The sample lists over 65,000 clones; about nine tenths were seen once. Stated time point: after neoadjuvant nivolumab, at surgical resection. The sample in question was PBMCs, obtained after nivolumab (anti-PD-1) treatment. The receptors stem from a person between 40 and 80 years old with oral cavity squamous cell carcinoma.

This clone has just one count. The chain carries TRBV18 and TRBJ1-1; D unresolved. Germline V CDR1 and CDR2: KGHSH, LQKENI. Trimming shortened V by 9 bases and J by 1 base, and 9 bases separated the two germline ends. This CDR3 has 12 residues. Here the CDR3 reads CASTIQNTEAFF. DNA for the CDR3: TGTGCCAGTACTATCCAGAACACTGAAGCTTTCTTT.

This chain links TRBV10-3 with TRBJ1-6; 7 bases agree with TRBD1. The ends lost 2 bases at V and 9 bases at J; junction bases unmatched: 4. Looked up from germline, CDR1 is ENHRY and CDR2 is SYGVKD. CDR3 size: 14 residues. DNA of the CDR3: TGTGCCATCAGTGAGGGACAGGCTGTTTCACCCCTCCACTTT. The encoded protein is CAISEGQAVSPLHF.

The rearrangement links TRBV5-1 to TRBJ2-7; D possibly uses TRBD1 or TRBD2 (5 bases each). The CDR3 is 15 residues long. Trimming took 5 bases from V and 1 from J, leaving 16 bases between them. Germline CDR1 SGHRS, CDR2 YFSETQ. The CDR3 bases are TGCGCCAGCAGTCCTTTCCGGGACCGATCCTACGAGCAGTACTTC. Its translation is CASSPFRDRSYEQYF.

This clone has just a few counts. The chain carries TRBV5-4 and TRBJ1-1; D is undetermined. Germline lookup yields CDR1 SGHNT and CDR2 YYREEE (reference sequence). V was shortened by 4 bases and J by 1 base, with 11 bases between the two germline ends. CDR3 length equals 14 residues. This chain's CDR3 is CASSLRLGNTEAFF. The CDR3 coding sequence is TGTGCCAGCAGCCTGCGGCTGGGGAACACTGAAGCTTTCTTT.

This clone was seen only once. The rearrangement links TRBV6-1 to TRBJ1-3, with D hard to call. The CDR3 covers 15 residues. Germline V gene lookup returns CDR1 MNHNS and CDR2 SASEGT. V dropped 7 bases and J dropped 2 bases, with 15 bases sitting between them. In DNA, the CDR3 is TGTGCCAGCACGTTTATGGTAATAGCTGGAAACACCATATATTTT. Its translation is CASTFMVIAGNTIYF.

This chain links TRBV5-1 with TRBJ2-2; 11 nucleotides match TRBD2. Germline CDR1 is SGHRS and CDR2 is YFSETQ. The trim removed 3 bases at V and 7 bases at J, leaving 11 bases unmatched. This CDR3 has 17 residues. DNA for the CDR3: TGCGCCAGCAGCTCCCTGGCTAGCGGGAGGATAATCGGGGAGCTGTTTTTT. Amino acids: CASSSLASGRIIGELFF.

With regard to this clone: This specimen includes other DNA sequences encoding the same CDR3. The rearrangement links TRBV7-2 to TRBJ2-2, with TRBD1 matching 7 bases. The germline CDR1 and CDR2 sequences are SGHTA and FQGNSA. This CDR3 spans 15 amino acids. The V gene end was trimmed by 5 bases and the J gene end by 2 bases; junction bases not matched to a gene: 5. CDR3 protein: CASSRGTANTGELFF. In DNA, the CDR3 is TGTGCCAGCAGCCGAGGGACAGCCAACACCGGGGAGCTGTTTTTT.

V usage is TRBV6-5 and J usage is TRBJ1-2; D may be TRBD1 (6 bases). V gave up 6 bases and J gave up 4 bases, with 15 bases separating them. Germline lookup yields CDR1 MNHEY and CDR2 SVGAGI. The CDR3 extends over 14 amino acids. DNA of the CDR3: TGTGCCAGCAGATCGGGGGCGCGCGGCTATGGCTACACCTTC. Its translation is CASRSGARGYGYTF.

The chain combines TRBV7-8 with TRBJ2-3; perhaps TRBD2 as D (5 bases). Germline V lookup: CDR1 SGHVS, CDR2 FQNEAQ. The V end lost 2 bases, the J end lost 1 base, and 13 bases lay between the germline ends. The CDR3 is 16 residues long. The CDR3 reads CASSLSTRRGTDTQYF. In DNA form, the CDR3 reads TGTGCCAGCAGCTTAAGTACTCGGCGGGGCACAGATACGCAGTATTTT.

The chain links TRBV5-8 to TRBJ2-7; perhaps TRBD1 as D (6 bases). The V end was cut by 2 bases, the J end by 7 bases, with 13 bases between. Germline assignment: CDR1 SGHTS and CDR2 YDEGEE. The CDR3 length is 13 residues. The CDR3 sequence is CASSFQGSGEQYF. CDR3 bases: TGTGCCAGCAGCTTTCAGGGGTCGGGGGAGCAGTACTTC.

This chain joins TRBV12-5 and TRBJ2-5, with D unclear. CDR1 LGHNT and CDR2 FRNRAP come from the germline V gene. The CDR3 totals 14 residues. Trimming cost V 1 base and J 4 bases, with 10 bases left between them. The CDR3 protein is CASGLDTARETQYF. The CDR3 region has the DNA TGTGCTAGTGGTTTGGATACCGCCCGAGAGACCCAGTACTTC.

This chain uses TRBV15 with TRBJ2-7; 12 nucleotides line up with TRBD2. V dropped 4 bases and J dropped 3; count of bases not matched to a gene: 16. The CDR3 covers 19 residues. Per germline, CDR1 LNHNV and CDR2 YYDKDF (reference sequence). CDR3 region: CATSIQRALAGGPSYEQYF. The CDR3 nucleotides are TGTGCCACCAGCATCCAAAGGGCTCTAGCGGGGGGGCCTAGCTACGAGCAGTACTTC. The full variable domain, rest sourced from reference TRBV15 and TRBJ2-7, is DAMVIQNPRYQVTQFGKPVTLSCSQTLNHNVMYWYQQKSSQAPKLLFHYYDKDFNNEADTPDNFQSRRPNTSFCFLDIRSPGLGDTAMYLCATSIQRALAGGPSYEQYFGPGTRLTVT.

V is TRBV19 and J is TRBJ2-2; a weak D match, TRBD1 (5 bases). Germline CDR1 is LNHDA and CDR2 is SQIVND (reference sequence). This CDR3 region has 12 residues. Trimming stripped 5 bases from V and 6 bases from J, with 7 bases between. The CDR3 region has the DNA TGTGCCAGTAGTTTAGGGGCCGGGGAGCTGTTTTTT. As protein: CASSLGAGELFF.

The rearrangement joins TRBV19 to TRBJ2-4, with a weak D call TRBD1 (5 bases). CDR1 is LNHDA, CDR2 SQIVND, per germline (reference sequence). The germline V and J ends were trimmed by 2 bases and 0 bases, with 14 bases remaining between them. This CDR3 contains 17 residues. Here the CDR3 DNA reads TGTGCCAGTAGTATACAAAGACAGAATCTAGCCAAAAACATTCAGTACTTC. It codes for CASSIQRQNLAKNIQYF.

On this clone: At one end, the junction sequence differs from germline, possibly due to a read error. The chain joins TRBV2 to TRBJ2-5; D remains unclear. Germline V gene sequence: CDR1 SNHLY, CDR2 FYNNEI. The CDR3 length is 12 residues. CDR3 sequence: CASSEVLETQYF. The CDR3, as DNA: TGTGCCAGCAGCGAAGTCTTAGAGACCCAGTACTTC.

The J gene is TRBJ1-4, the V gene TRBV4-2, with no clear D. The CDR3 is 16 residues long. Germline V CDR1 and CDR2: LGHNA, YNFKEQ. The V and J ends lost 0 bases and 11 bases respectively, with 19 bases between them. DNA for the CDR3: TGTGCCAGCAGCCAAGATCGGACTTTTCGGGAGGGTAAACTGTTTTTT. Amino acids: CASSQDRTFREGKLFF.

V and J are TRBV12-5 and TRBJ2-1; 9 bases are shared with TRBD1. Germline lookup yields CDR1 LGHNT and CDR2 FRNRAP. The length of the CDR3 is 14 residues. The V gene end was trimmed by 5 bases and the J gene end by 10 bases; junction bases not matched to a gene: 9. Here the CDR3 DNA reads TGTGCTAGTGGTCCACTGGACAGGGGTGGAGAGCAGTTCTTC. Amino acids: CASGPLDRGGEQFF.

The gene calls are TRBV15 and TRBJ2-3; TRBD2 might be the D (7 bases). V was cut by 1 base and J by 5 bases, with 16 bases left in between. The CDR3 runs 16 residues. CDR1 is LNHNV, CDR2 YYDKDF, per germline (reference sequence). The CDR3, as DNA: TGTGCCACCAGCAGAGTCCTGGGGGGGGGCAAAGATACGCAGTATTTT. Translated: CATSRVLGGGKDTQYF.

This clone was detected a few times. This chain connects TRBV13 to TRBJ1-2; D is ambiguous. CDR1 is PRHDT and CDR2 is FYEKMQ in the germline V gene (reference sequence). This CDR3 has 14 amino acids. Trimming took off 2 bases at V and 5 bases at J, with 12 bases between the two ends. CDR3 loop: CASSLSGVGYGYTF. The CDR3 DNA reads as TGTGCCAGCAGCTTATCTGGGGTTGGATATGGCTACACCTTC.

V gene TRBV2 combines with J gene TRBJ2-5; TRBD2 matches 8 bases. After removal of 3 bases from V and 5 bases from J, the junction contained 8 bases not matched to a gene. CDR3 length: 15 residues. Germline V gene data show CDR1 as SNHLY and CDR2 as FYNNEI. The CDR3 DNA is TGTGCCAGCAGTGATTGGTCGGGGGGGCGGGAGACCCAGTACTTC. Its protein is CASSDWSGGRETQYF.

The CDR3 loop reads CASSQIGTYGYTF. DNA for the CDR3: TGCGCCAGCAGCCAAATCGGGACATATGGCTACACCTTC. The J gene is TRBJ1-2, the V gene TRBV4-1; D possibly corresponds to TRBD1 (6 bases). The CDR3 extends over 13 amino acids. CDR1 is MGHRA and CDR2 is YSYEKL in the germline V gene. V was shortened by 2 bases and J by 5 bases, with 9 bases between the two germline ends.